One and the same sample provided the 12 T cell receptor beta chains below, sequenced in a study of T cells in Graves' hyperthyroidism and ophthalmopathy. The investigators amplified TCR beta CDR3 regions from RNA transcripts. The TCR CDR3 first-round RT-PCR relied on the HTBI primer set. TCRdb re-called the multiplex PCR reads through MiXCR, storing one row per CDR3 protein. The profile covers a few hundred thousand distinct CDR3 sequences, with 20% to 25% appearing a single time and about 53% taken by the ten largest. The sequenced sample was blood. Receptors originate from a woman aged 70 to 79 with Graves' ophthalmopathy.

The J gene is TRBJ1-6, the V gene TRBV6-2 or TRBV6-3, with D possibly TRBD1 on 5 matching bases. This CDR3 spans 16 amino acids. Germline values: CDR1 MNHEY, CDR2 SVGEGT. V was trimmed by 3 bases and J by 6 bases, leaving 15 bases between them. CDR3 loop: CASSYMAGDSNSPLHF. In DNA form, the CDR3 reads TGTGCCAGCAGTTATATGGCGGGGGACTCTAATTCACCCCTCCACTTT.

The J gene is TRBJ2-2, the V gene TRBV30, with 8 bases fitting TRBD2. This CDR3 comprises 17 residues. Trimming at V came to 2 bases and at J to 1 base, leaving 9 bases not matched to a gene. Germline lookup yields CDR1 GTSNPN and CDR2 SVGIG (reference sequence). This CDR3 is CAWSFGLALLNTGELFF. Written as DNA, the CDR3 is TGTGCCTGGAGTTTCGGACTAGCACTTCTGAACACCGGGGAGCTGTTTTTT.

The table lists this clonotype with a few counts. The CDR3 DNA is TGCGCCAGCAGCCCCGGGGCGTATGGTACTGAAGCTTTCTTT. Translated: CASSPGAYGTEAFF. The V gene is TRBV5-1, the J gene TRBJ1-1, with a weak D call TRBD1 (5 bases). V was shortened by 4 bases and J by 5 bases, with 15 bases between the two germline ends. The CDR3 extends over 14 amino acids. Looked up from germline, CDR1 is SGHRS and CDR2 is YFSETQ.

This rearrangement joins TRBV6-5 to TRBJ1-2; D gene unclear. Trimming shortened V by 1 base and J by 3 bases, and 9 bases separated the two germline ends. Germline assignment: CDR1 MNHEY and CDR2 SVGAGI. CDR3 length: 14 residues. CDR3 in amino acids: CASSYYSMDYGYTF. In DNA form, the CDR3 reads TGTGCCAGCAGTTACTACTCTATGGACTATGGCTACACCTTC.

This clonotype was seen ten or more times. The chain uses TRBV2 and TRBJ2-2; D gene uncertain. The V end lost 4 bases, the J end lost 0 bases, and 9 bases lay between the germline ends. The germline gives CDR1 SNHLY, CDR2 FYNNEI. The CDR3 is made up of 15 amino acids. DNA of the CDR3: TGTGCCAGCAGTGTTAGGTTACCGAACACCGGGGAGCTGTTTTTT. Amino acid sequence: CASSVRLPNTGELFF.

The J gene is TRBJ2-1, the V gene TRBV12-5; a weak D match, TRBD2 (6 bases). Trimming took off 6 bases at V and 14 bases at J, with 17 bases between the two ends. The CDR3 is 12 amino acids. CDR1 and CDR2 from the germline V gene are LGHNT and FRNRAP. CDR3 loop: CASGRPGLSEFF. CDR3 DNA sequence: TGTGCTAGTGGCCGTCCGGGACTGTCGGAGTTCTTC.

The sample holds many counts of this clonotype. The chain uses TRBV20-1 and TRBJ2-2, with 8 bases matching TRBD1. V trimming: 1 base; J trimming: 6 bases; junction bases outside the gene matches: 4. The CDR3 runs 14 residues. From germline, CDR1 is DFQATT and CDR2 SNEGSKA (reference sequence). In DNA form, the CDR3 reads TGCAGTGCTAGAGGGGACAGGTCGCCCGGGGAGCTGTTTTTT. Residues: CSARGDRSPGELFF.

This clonotype was counted at least ten times. The chain couples TRBV12-5 to TRBJ1-1; D is uncertain. In germline, CDR1 is LGHNT, CDR2 FRNRAP. Trimming removed 1 base at V and 6 bases at J, with 9 bases between. The CDR3 is 13 amino acids. The DNA of the CDR3 is TGTGCTAGTGGTTTGGACAGTATTTCTGAAGCTTTCTTT. Its protein product is CASGLDSISEAFF. The entire variable domain, with the rest obtained from reference TRBV12-5 and TRBJ1-1, is as follows: DARVTQTPRHKVTEMGQEVTMRCQPILGHNTVFWYRQTMMQGLELLAYFRNRAPLDDSGMPKDRFSAEMPDATLATLKIQPSEPRDSAVYFCASGLDSISEAFFGQGTRLTVV.

This clonotype has ten or more counts. The CDR3, as DNA: TGTGCCAGCAGCTTAGACGGGGCAGGGACAGATACGCAGTATTTT. Translation gives CASSLDGAGTDTQYF. The chain combines TRBV7-9 with TRBJ2-3, with D tentatively TRBD1 or TRBD2 (5 bases each). Trimming removed 1 base at V and 3 bases at J, with 11 bases between. In germline, CDR1 is SEHNR, CDR2 FQNEAQ (reference sequence). The CDR3 has 15 residues.

The gene calls are TRBV20-1 and TRBJ2-1; 11 positions agree with TRBD2. Germline V gene lookup returns CDR1 DFQATT and CDR2 SNEGSKA (reference sequence). This CDR3 spans 17 amino acids. Germline trimming cut 7 bases from V and 1 base from J; bases unmatched to any gene: 12. CDR3 coding DNA: TGCAGTGTTGCCGGGACTAGCGGCCCCACATCCTACAATGAGCAGTTCTTC. It encodes CSVAGTSGPTSYNEQFF.

There are a few counts of this clonotype. The chain has TRBV4-1 and TRBJ2-7; D may be TRBD1 (6 bases). The CDR3 consists of 13 residues. The germline V gene has CDR1 MGHRA and CDR2 YSYEKL. V lost 3 bases, J lost 5 bases, and 11 bases lay in between. Written as DNA, the CDR3 is TGCGCCAGCAGCCACGTACAGGGCAACGAGCAGTACTTC. It codes for CASSHVQGNEQYF.

This clonotype has more than one count but fewer than ten. The rearrangement joins TRBV12-3 or TRBV12-4 to TRBJ1-5, with 7 bases aligning to TRBD1. CDR3 size: 13 residues. Trimming cost V 5 bases and J 8 bases; bases outside gene matches: 6. The DNA of the CDR3 is TGTGCCAGCAGTATGACAGGGATTGAGCCCCAGCATTTT. Its protein product is CASSMTGIEPQHF.